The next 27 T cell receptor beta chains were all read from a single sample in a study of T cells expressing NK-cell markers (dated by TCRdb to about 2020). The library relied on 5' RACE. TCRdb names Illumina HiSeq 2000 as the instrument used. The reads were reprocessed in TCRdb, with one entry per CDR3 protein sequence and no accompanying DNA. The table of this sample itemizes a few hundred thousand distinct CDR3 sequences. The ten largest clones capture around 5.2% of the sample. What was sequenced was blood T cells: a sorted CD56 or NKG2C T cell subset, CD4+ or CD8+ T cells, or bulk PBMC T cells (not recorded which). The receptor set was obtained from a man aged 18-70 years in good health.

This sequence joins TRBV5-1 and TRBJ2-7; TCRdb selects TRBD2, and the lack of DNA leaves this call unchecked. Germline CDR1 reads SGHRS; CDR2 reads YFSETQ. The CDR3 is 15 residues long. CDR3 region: CASSSGTSGGSEQYF.

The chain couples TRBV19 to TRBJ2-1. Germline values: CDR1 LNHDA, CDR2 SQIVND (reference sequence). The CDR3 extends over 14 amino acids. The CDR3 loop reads CASSGSGGRGEQFF.

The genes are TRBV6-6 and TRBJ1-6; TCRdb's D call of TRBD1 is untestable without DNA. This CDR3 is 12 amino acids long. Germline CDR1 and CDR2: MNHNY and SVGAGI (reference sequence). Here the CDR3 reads CAITGGSSPLHF.

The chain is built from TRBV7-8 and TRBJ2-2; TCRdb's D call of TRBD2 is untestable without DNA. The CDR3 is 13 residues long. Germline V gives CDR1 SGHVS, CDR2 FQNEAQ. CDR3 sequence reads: CASSKTRGGELFF. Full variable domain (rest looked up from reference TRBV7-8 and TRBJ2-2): GAGVSQSPRYKVAKRGQDVALRCDPISGHVSLFWYQQALGQGPEFLTYFQNEAQLDKSGLPSDRFFAERPEGSVSTLKIQRTQQEDSAVYLCASSKTRGGELFFGEGSRLTVL.

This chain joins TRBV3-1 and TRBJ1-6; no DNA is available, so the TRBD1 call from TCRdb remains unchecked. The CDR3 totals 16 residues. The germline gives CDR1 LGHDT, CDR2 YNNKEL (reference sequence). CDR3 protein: CASSLGIGVSNSPLHF.

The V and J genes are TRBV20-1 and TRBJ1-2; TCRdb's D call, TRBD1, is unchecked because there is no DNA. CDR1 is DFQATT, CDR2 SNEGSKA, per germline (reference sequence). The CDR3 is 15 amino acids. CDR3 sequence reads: CSASIQGPNNYGYTF.

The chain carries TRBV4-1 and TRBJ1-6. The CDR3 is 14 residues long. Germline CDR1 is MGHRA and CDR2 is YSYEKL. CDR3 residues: CASSQEIGNSPLHF.

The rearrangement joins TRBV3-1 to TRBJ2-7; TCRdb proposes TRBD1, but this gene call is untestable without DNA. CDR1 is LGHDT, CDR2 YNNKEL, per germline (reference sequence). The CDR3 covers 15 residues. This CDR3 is CASSPRAVSSYEQYF.

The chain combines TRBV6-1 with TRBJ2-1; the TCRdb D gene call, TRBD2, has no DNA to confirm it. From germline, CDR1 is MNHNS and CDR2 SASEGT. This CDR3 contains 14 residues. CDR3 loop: CASSRGYSWNEQFF.

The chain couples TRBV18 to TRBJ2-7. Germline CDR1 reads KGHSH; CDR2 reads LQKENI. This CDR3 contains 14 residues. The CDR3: CASSPGGGPYEQYF. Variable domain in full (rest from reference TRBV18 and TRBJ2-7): NAGVMQNPRHLVRRRGQEARLRCSPMKGHSHVYWYRQLPEEGLKFMVYLQKENIIDESGMPKERFSAEFPKEGPSILRIQQVVRGDSAAYFCASSPGGGPYEQYFGPGTRLTVT.

CDR3 residues: CASTVAGPPYEQYF. The chain uses TRBV5-1 and TRBJ2-7; the TRBD1 assignment by TCRdb is unverifiable without DNA. Germline V gene lookup returns CDR1 SGHRS and CDR2 YFSETQ. The CDR3 is 14 residues long.

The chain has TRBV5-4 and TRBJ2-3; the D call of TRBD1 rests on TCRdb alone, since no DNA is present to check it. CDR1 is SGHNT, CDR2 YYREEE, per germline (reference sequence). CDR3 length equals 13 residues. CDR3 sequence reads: CASSKGGTDTQYF.

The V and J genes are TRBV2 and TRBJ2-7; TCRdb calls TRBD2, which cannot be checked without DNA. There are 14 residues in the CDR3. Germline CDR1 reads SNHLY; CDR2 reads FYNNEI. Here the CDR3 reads CASNGLAGGPEQYF.

The chain's CDR3 is CASSPTGATNEKLFF. V gene TRBV5-1 combines with J gene TRBJ1-4. This CDR3 contains 15 residues. Germline lookup yields CDR1 SGHRS and CDR2 YFSETQ. Looking up the rest from reference TRBV5-1 and TRBJ1-4 gives the full variable domain: KAGVTQTPRYLIKTRGQQVTLSCSPISGHRSVSWYQQTPGQGLQFLFEYFSETQRNKGNFPGRFSGRQFSNSRSEMNVSTLELGDSALYLCASSPTGATNEKLFFGSGTQLSVL.

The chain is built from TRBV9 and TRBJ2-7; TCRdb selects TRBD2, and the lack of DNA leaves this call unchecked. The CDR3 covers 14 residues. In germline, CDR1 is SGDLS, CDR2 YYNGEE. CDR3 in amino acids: CASSAGDSAREQYF. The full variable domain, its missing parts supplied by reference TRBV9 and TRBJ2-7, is DSGVTQTPKHLITATGQRVTLRCSPRSGDLSVYWYQQSLDQGLQFLIQYYNGEERAKGNILERFSAQQFPDLHSELNLSSLELGDSALYFCASSAGDSAREQYFGPGTRLTVT.

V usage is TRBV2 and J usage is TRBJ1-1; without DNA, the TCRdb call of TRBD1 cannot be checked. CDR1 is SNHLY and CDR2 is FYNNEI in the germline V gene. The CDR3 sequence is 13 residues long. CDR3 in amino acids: CASQGQGGTEAFF.

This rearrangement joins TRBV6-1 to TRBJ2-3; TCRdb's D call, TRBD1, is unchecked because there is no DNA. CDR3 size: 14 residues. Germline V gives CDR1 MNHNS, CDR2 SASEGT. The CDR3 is CATGGQGGEDTQYF.

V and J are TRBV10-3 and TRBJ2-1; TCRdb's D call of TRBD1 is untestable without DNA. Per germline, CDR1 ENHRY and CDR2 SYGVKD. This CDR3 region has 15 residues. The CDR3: CAIAGQQNSYNEQFF.

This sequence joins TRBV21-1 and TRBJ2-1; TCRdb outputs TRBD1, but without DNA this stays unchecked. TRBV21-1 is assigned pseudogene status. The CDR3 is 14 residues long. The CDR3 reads CASVPVSSYNEQFF.

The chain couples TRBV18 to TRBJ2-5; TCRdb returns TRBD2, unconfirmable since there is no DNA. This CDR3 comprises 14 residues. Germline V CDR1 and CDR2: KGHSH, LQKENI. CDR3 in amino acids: CASSPRGPSETQYF.

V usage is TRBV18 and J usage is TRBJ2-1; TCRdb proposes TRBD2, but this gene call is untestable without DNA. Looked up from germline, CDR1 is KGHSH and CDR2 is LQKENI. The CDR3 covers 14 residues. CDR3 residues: CASALAGRYNEQFF. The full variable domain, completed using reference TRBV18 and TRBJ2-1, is NAGVMQNPRHLVRRRGQEARLRCSPMKGHSHVYWYRQLPEEGLKFMVYLQKENIIDESGMPKERFSAEFPKEGPSILRIQQVVRGDSAAYFCASALAGRYNEQFFGPGTRLTVL.

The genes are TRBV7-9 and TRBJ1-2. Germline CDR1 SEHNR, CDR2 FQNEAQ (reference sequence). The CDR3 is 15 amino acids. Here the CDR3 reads CASSSGGGGYYGYTF.

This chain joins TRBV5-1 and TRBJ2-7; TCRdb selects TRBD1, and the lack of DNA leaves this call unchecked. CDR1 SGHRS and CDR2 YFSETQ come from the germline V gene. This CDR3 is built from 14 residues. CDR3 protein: CASSRTGGNNEQYF.

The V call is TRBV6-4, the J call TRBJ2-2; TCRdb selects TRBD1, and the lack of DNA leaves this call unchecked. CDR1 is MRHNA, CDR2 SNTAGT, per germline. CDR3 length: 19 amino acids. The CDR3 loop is CASTPRHRLTSANTGELFF.

The chain's CDR3 is CSAAAGLANTEAFF. The chain couples TRBV20-1 to TRBJ1-1. The CDR3 is made up of 14 amino acids. Per germline, CDR1 DFQATT and CDR2 SNEGSKA (reference sequence).

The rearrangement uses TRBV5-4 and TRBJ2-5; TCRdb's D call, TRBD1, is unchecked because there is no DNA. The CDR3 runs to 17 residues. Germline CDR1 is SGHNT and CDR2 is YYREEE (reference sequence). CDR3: CASSWGGGRTNQETQYF.

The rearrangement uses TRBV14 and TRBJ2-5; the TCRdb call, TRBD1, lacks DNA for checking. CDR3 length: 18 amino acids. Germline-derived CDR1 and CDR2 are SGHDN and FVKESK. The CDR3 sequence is CASSQDRTGMRKGETQYF.